Listed here are 31 T cell receptor beta chains from one sample, sequenced in a study of cytomegalovirus exposure and HLA in healthy donors. The PCR used 60 Vbeta and 13 Jbeta primers. Assay used: immunoSEQ multiplex PCR; TCRdb lists only in-frame clones, some missing. Of about 100,000 clones in the sample, around 74% were seen once. The sample comprised PBMCs. The source is a man in his forties in good health and CMV-seropositive.

This chain connects TRBV5-1 to TRBJ2-3; the match to TRBD2 covers 12 bases. Germline CDR1 is SGHRS and CDR2 is YFSETQ. The CDR3 is 17 amino acids. V was pared by 3 bases and J by 2 bases, with 7 bases of the junction left unmatched. DNA of the CDR3: TGCGCCAGCAGCTCCAGACTAGCGGGGGCGATCACAGATACGCAGTATTTT. Its protein product is CASSSRLAGAITDTQYF. Using reference TRBV5-1 and TRBJ2-3 for the parts outside the CDR3, the full variable domain is KAGVTQTPRYLIKTRGQQVTLSCSPISGHRSVSWYQQTPGQGLQFLFEYFSETQRNKGNFPGRFSGRQFSNSRSEMNVSTLELGDSALYLCASSSRLAGAITDTQYFGPGTRLTVL.

The chain has TRBV6-5 and TRBJ2-1; the D is unclear. The CDR3 runs to 14 residues. V lost 5 bases, J lost 1 base, and 9 bases lay in between. Germline V gene lookup returns CDR1 MNHEY and CDR2 SVGAGI. In DNA form, the CDR3 reads TGTGCCAGCAGTCCTCAGGTATCCTACAATGAGCAGTTCTTC. Translating gives CASSPQVSYNEQFF.

Only a few counts were recorded for this clone. J is TRBJ2-1 and V is TRBV7-2; unclear D gene. From germline, CDR1 is SGHTA and CDR2 FQGNSA. The V end lost 4 bases, the J end lost 5 bases, and 15 bases lay between the germline ends. The CDR3 extends over 15 amino acids. The CDR3 nucleotides are TGTGCCAGCAGCTCCTTGGGTAGCAGTAACAATGAGCAGTTCTTC. Residues: CASSSLGSSNNEQFF.

V and J are TRBV4-1 and TRBJ1-2; TRBD1 agrees at 10 bases. Germline V gives CDR1 MGHRA, CDR2 YSYEKL. The V and J ends lost 3 bases and 5 bases, in that order; junction bases with no gene match: 9. This CDR3 contains 16 residues. Written as DNA, the CDR3 is TGCGCCAGCAGCCATGCCGGGACAGGGGCCGCATATGGCTACACCTTC. It is translated as CASSHAGTGAAYGYTF.

This chain links TRBV5-1 with TRBJ2-7, with D possibly being TRBD2 (6 bases). The CDR3 loop spans 12 amino acids. The germline V gene has CDR1 SGHRS and CDR2 YFSETQ. V was pared by 4 bases and J by 9 bases, with 14 bases between. The CDR3 region is CASSLPGVGQYF. The DNA for the CDR3 is TGCGCCAGCAGCCTCCCGGGAGTGGGGCAGTACTTC.

The rearrangement joins TRBV6-6 to TRBJ2-2, with D tentatively TRBD1 (6 bases). V was clipped by 5 bases and J by 3 bases, with 13 bases between them. Germline V gives CDR1 MNHNY, CDR2 SVGAGI (reference sequence). CDR3 size: 15 residues. As DNA, the CDR3 is TGTGCCAGCAGTAGGGGGACACGTCACACCGGGGAGCTGTTTTTT. It codes for CASSRGTRHTGELFF.

With regard to this clone: The identical CDR3 is also encoded by other nucleotide sequences in the sample. The chain is built from TRBV5-1 and TRBJ1-4, with 9 bases aligning to TRBD1. The CDR3 runs 14 residues. CDR1 is SGHRS and CDR2 is YFSETQ in the germline V gene. V was pared by 5 bases and J by 5 bases, with 4 bases of the junction left unmatched. The CDR3 region has the DNA TGCGCCAGCAGTACGGGACAGGGAAATGAAAAACTGTTTTTT. Amino acid sequence: CASSTGQGNEKLFF.

The chain employs TRBV19 and TRBJ1-2; 7 positions match TRBD1. The CDR3 spans 18 residues. Germline V CDR1 and CDR2: LNHDA, SQIVND (reference sequence). The V and J ends lost 0 bases and 5 bases, in that order; junction bases with no gene match: 15. The CDR3 sequence: CASSIDLNPRGTVYGYTF. The CDR3 coding sequence is TGTGCCAGTAGTATAGATCTGAATCCCAGGGGGACGGTTTATGGCTACACCTTC.

This clone was detected only a few times. Other DNA sequences in the sample encode the same CDR3. The chain recombines TRBV6-4 with TRBJ2-3; D is possibly TRBD1 (8 bases). CDR1 is MRHNA, CDR2 SNTAGT, per germline. The V gene lost 5 bases and the J gene lost 5 bases, with 14 bases spanning the gap. The CDR3 has 14 amino acids. The CDR3 loop is CASSKTGEGDTQYF. The CDR3 bases are TGTGCCAGCAGTAAGACAGGGGAGGGAGATACGCAGTATTTT.

This rearrangement joins TRBV9 to TRBJ2-7; possibly TRBD2 for D (7 bases). The V and J ends lost 4 bases and 2 bases respectively, with 13 bases between them. The CDR3 contains 14 residues. Germline values: CDR1 SGDLS, CDR2 YYNGEE. The DNA of the CDR3 is TGTGCCAGCAGCCGGGGGGCAGGGGCCTACGAGCAGTACTTC. Its translation is CASSRGAGAYEQYF.

The J gene is TRBJ2-7, the V gene TRBV25-1; TRBD1 aligns across 9 bases. The V and J ends lost 4 bases and 5 bases, in that order; junction bases with no gene match: 6. Germline V lookup: CDR1 MGHDK, CDR2 SYGVNS. The CDR3 extends over 14 amino acids. The CDR3 DNA is TGTGCCAGCAGTGGGACAGGGGAGTCCCACGAGCAGTACTTC. This translates into CASSGTGESHEQYF.

The rearrangement joins TRBV7-3 to TRBJ1-2, with 7 bases fitting TRBD1. V dropped 8 bases and J dropped 0; count of bases not matched to a gene: 6. Germline CDR1 is SGHTA and CDR2 is FQGTGA. This CDR3 spans 14 amino acids. The CDR3 DNA reads as TGTGCCAGCGCTAGGGACAGCTCTAACTATGGCTACACCTTC. Protein: CASARDSSNYGYTF.

The chain is built from TRBV4-1 and TRBJ2-7; the match to TRBD2 covers 10 bases. V trimming: 4 bases; J trimming: 2 bases; junction bases outside the gene matches: 5. This CDR3 is 15 amino acids long. Germline loops: CDR1 MGHRA, CDR2 YSYEKL. The chain's CDR3 is CASSPLSGGAYEQYF. The CDR3 DNA follows: TGCGCCAGCAGCCCCCTGAGCGGGGGGGCCTACGAGCAGTACTTC.

The chain carries TRBV11-2 and TRBJ2-7; 11 nucleotides agree with TRBD2. Germline V lookup: CDR1 SGHAT, CDR2 FQNNGV. J lost 4 bases, V lost 4 bases, and 6 bases had no gene match. The CDR3 spans 15 residues. The CDR3 protein is CASSSRLAGPYEQYF. The DNA for the CDR3 is TGTGCCAGCAGCTCCCGACTAGCGGGACCATACGAGCAGTACTTC.

This chain joins TRBV15 and TRBJ2-5, with 9 bases identical to TRBD1. Per germline, CDR1 LNHNV and CDR2 YYDKDF (reference sequence). The J segment lost 5 bases and the V segment lost 5 bases, leaving 9 bases of the junction unmatched. The CDR3 is 15 residues long. Here the CDR3 reads CATSGGTGTYETQYF. For the CDR3, the DNA is TGTGCCACCAGCGGCGGGACAGGGACTTATGAGACCCAGTACTTC.

This chain uses TRBV27 with TRBJ2-1; the match to TRBD2 covers 7 bases. The CDR3 totals 15 residues. Per germline, CDR1 MNHEY and CDR2 SMNVEV (reference sequence). After removal of 2 bases from V and 4 bases from J, the junction contained 5 bases not matched to a gene. The CDR3 DNA reads as TGTGCCAGCAGTTTAGATACAGCGGGGTACAATGAGCAGTTCTTC. This translates into CASSLDTAGYNEQFF.

This chain uses TRBV5-6 with TRBJ1-5, with TRBD1 matching over 8 bases. CDR1 and CDR2 (germline): SGHDT, YYEEEE. This CDR3 is built from 15 residues. Trimming at V came to 5 bases and at J to 9 bases, leaving 13 bases not matched to a gene. The CDR3 loop reads CASSRQGAGFGPQHF. CDR3 nucleotides: TGTGCCAGCAGTCGGCAGGGGGCCGGCTTTGGGCCCCAGCATTTT.

This sequence joins TRBV5-1 and TRBJ2-1; 8 bases map to TRBD1. J gave up 8 bases and V 4 bases, and 8 bases lay outside the gene matches. Looked up from germline, CDR1 is SGHRS and CDR2 is YFSETQ. This CDR3 contains 14 residues. CDR3 loop: CASSLRTGNDEQFF. The CDR3 DNA reads as TGCGCCAGCAGCCTGAGGACAGGGAATGATGAGCAGTTCTTC.

The genes are TRBV5-8 and TRBJ2-7, with D perhaps TRBD1 (5 bases). Trimming shortened V by 6 bases and J by 1 base, and 14 bases separated the two germline ends. The CDR3 is made up of 14 amino acids. CDR1 and CDR2 from the germline V gene are SGHTS and YDEGEE. The CDR3 region has the DNA TGTGCCAGCACCAGTTTAGACAGATCCTACGAGCAGTACTTC. It specifies CASTSLDRSYEQYF.

The chain links TRBV5-1 to TRBJ2-3; D call uncertain. Trimming cost V 0 bases and J 2 bases, with 10 bases left between them. This CDR3 is built from 15 residues. Per the germline V gene, CDR1 is SGHRS and CDR2 is YFSETQ. The CDR3 spells CASSLDSYPTDTQYF. The CDR3 nucleotides are TGCGCCAGCAGCTTGGACAGTTATCCCACAGATACGCAGTATTTT.

In DNA form, the CDR3 reads TGTGCCAGCAGCACGCCCCTGAGTGCCGAGCAGTACTTC. Translation: CASSTPLSAEQYF. The J gene is TRBJ2-7, the V gene TRBV9; D is undetermined. V lost 4 bases and J lost 6, with 14 bases in between. CDR1 is SGDLS, CDR2 YYNGEE, per germline. CDR3 length: 13 amino acids.

The V gene is TRBV6-6, the J gene TRBJ1-4; D ambiguous. V lost 6 bases and J lost 0, with 8 bases in between. The V gene's germline CDR1 is MNHNY and CDR2 SVGAGI (reference sequence). This CDR3 has 14 residues. This CDR3 is CASSPQPTNEKLFF. The CDR3 DNA reads TGTGCCAGCAGCCCACAGCCAACTAATGAAAAACTGTTTTTT.

The chain employs TRBV29-1 and TRBJ1-1; D is undetermined. CDR3 length: 11 amino acids. CDR1 SQVTM and CDR2 ANQGSEA come from the germline V gene. The germline V and J ends were trimmed by 7 bases and 5 bases, with 11 bases remaining between them. This CDR3 reads CSALRETEAFF. Written as DNA, the CDR3 is TGCAGCGCCCTCCGGGAGACTGAAGCTTTCTTT.

The chain uses TRBV10-3 and TRBJ2-3, with 9 bases lining up with TRBD1. Trimming took 4 bases from V and 4 from J; bases not matched to a gene: 6. Germline V CDR1 and CDR2: ENHRY, SYGVKD. This CDR3 contains 15 residues. CDR3 nucleotides: TGTGCCATCAGTGGGGACAGGGAGGTAGCAGATACGCAGTATTTT. Its protein product is CAISGDREVADTQYF.

This sequence joins TRBV15 and TRBJ2-3; D is perhaps TRBD2 (5 bases). V was cut by 4 bases and J by 1 base, with 12 bases left in between. The CDR3 length is 15 residues. Germline values: CDR1 LNHNV, CDR2 YYDKDF (reference sequence). As DNA, the CDR3 is TGTGCCACCAGCAATGAGCGGAGACGCACAGATACGCAGTATTTT. It encodes CATSNERRRTDTQYF. Variable domain in full (rest from reference TRBV15 and TRBJ2-3): DAMVIQNPRYQVTQFGKPVTLSCSQTLNHNVMYWYQQKSSQAPKLLFHYYDKDFNNEADTPDNFQSRRPNTSFCFLDIRSPGLGDTAMYLCATSNERRRTDTQYFGPGTRLTVL.

This clone turned up a few times. The chain is built from TRBV19 and TRBJ1-2, with D possibly TRBD1 on 5 matching bases. Trimming took 1 base from V and 8 from J, leaving 11 bases between them. The germline V gene has CDR1 LNHDA and CDR2 SQIVND (reference sequence). CDR3 length: 13 amino acids. The CDR3 sequence: CASSIVDTAGYTF. The CDR3 nucleotides read TGTGCCAGTAGTATAGTGGACACCGCGGGCTACACCTTC.

The chain carries TRBV19 and TRBJ1-1, with D hard to call. The CDR3 length is 14 residues. Trimming took 9 bases from V and 2 from J, leaving 16 bases between them. Germline values: CDR1 LNHDA, CDR2 SQIVND (reference sequence). CDR3 nucleotides: TGTGCCAGCAAAAAGGTAGCTTCAAACACTGAAGCTTTCTTT. Amino acids: CASKKVASNTEAFF.

The rearrangement joins TRBV18 to TRBJ2-7; D gene unclear. The germline gives CDR1 KGHSH, CDR2 LQKENI. Trimming took off 2 bases at V and 1 base at J, with 6 bases between the two ends. The CDR3 contains 13 residues. As DNA, the CDR3 is TGTGCCAGCTCACCAGTCGGTTCCTACGAGCAGTACTTC. This codes for CASSPVGSYEQYF.

The J gene is TRBJ2-7, the V gene TRBV7-2, with 7 bases that match TRBD1. This CDR3 has 13 amino acids. Unmatched junction bases numbered 6, after V lost 4 bases and J lost 6 bases. Germline V gene data show CDR1 as SGHTA and CDR2 as FQGNSA. CDR3 protein: CASSSRQGREQYF. The CDR3 DNA is TGTGCCAGCAGCTCCCGACAGGGTCGCGAGCAGTACTTC.

The genes are TRBV7-6 and TRBJ2-1; unclear D gene. V was clipped by 1 base and J by 1 base, with 8 bases between them. CDR3 size: 15 residues. Germline CDR1 and CDR2: SGHVS and FNYEAQ. CDR3 loop: CASSLDGGSYNEQFF. CDR3 in DNA: TGTGCCAGCAGCTTAGACGGCGGATCCTACAATGAGCAGTTCTTC.

This clone was detected only a few times. The chain recombines TRBV5-5 with TRBJ1-1; TRBD1 matches 8 bases. The V and J ends lost 4 bases and 4 bases, in that order; junction bases with no gene match: 12. CDR3 size: 16 residues. Per germline, CDR1 SGHKS and CDR2 YYEKEE (reference sequence). CDR3 nucleotide sequence: TGTGCCAGCAGCAGAGGACAGGGAATCGGAGGCACTGAAGCTTTCTTT. It translates to CASSRGQGIGGTEAFF.